This passage covers 15 T cell receptor beta chains from one sample sequenced in a study of cytotoxic CD8 clonotypes in ibrutinib-treated CLL. This table comes from immunoSEQ multiplex PCR, and its TCRdb copy is limited to in-frame clones, with some not included. Of more than 150,000 clones in the sample, over 60% were seen once. This specimen consisted of PBMCs, obtained after 24 months of ibrutinib treatment. The receptor source for this set is a human donor with chronic lymphocytic leukemia.

CDR3 amino acids: CASSEAGGYDEQYF. CDR3 in DNA: TGCGCCAGCAGTGAAGCGGGAGGCTACGACGAGCAGTACTTC. This sequence joins TRBV10-2 and TRBJ2-7, with 9 bases aligning to TRBD2. This CDR3 comprises 14 residues. Trimming at V came to 3 bases and at J to 5 bases, leaving 5 bases not matched to a gene. Looked up from germline, CDR1 is WSHSY and CDR2 is SAAADI.

The V and J genes are TRBV7-2 and TRBJ2-3; D may match TRBD1 or TRBD2 (5 bases each). Germline V gene sequence: CDR1 SGHTA, CDR2 FQGNSA. The CDR3 has 14 residues. The ends were cut back, 4 bases at V and 4 bases at J, with 12 bases in the middle. The DNA of the CDR3 is TGTGCCAGCAGCTCGCAGGGAGTTGCAGATACGCAGTATTTT. It translates to CASSSQGVADTQYF.

This chain connects TRBV19 to TRBJ2-1, with D perhaps matching TRBD2 (6 bases). The V end was cut by 1 base, the J end by 9 bases, with 13 bases between. The CDR3 loop spans 14 amino acids. Germline V gene data show CDR1 as LNHDA and CDR2 as SQIVND (reference sequence). CDR3 coding DNA: TGTGCCAGTAGTATAGCGGGAGTACGACGTGAGCAGTTCTTC. This translates into CASSIAGVRREQFF. The whole variable domain, filled in from reference TRBV19 and TRBJ2-1, reads DGGITQSPKYLFRKEGQNVTLSCEQNLNHDAMYWYRQDPGQGLRLIYYSQIVNDFQKGDIAEGYSVSREKKESFPLTVTSAQKNPTAFYLCASSIAGVRREQFFGPGTRLTVL.

The rearrangement links TRBV6-6 to TRBJ2-7; the match to TRBD1 covers 8 bases. V was clipped by 6 bases and J by 3 bases; unmatched bases: 7. Germline V CDR1 and CDR2: MNHNY, SVGAGI (reference sequence). The CDR3 has 14 residues. The CDR3 DNA follows: TGTGCCAGCAGATCAGACAGGGGTCTCTACGAGCAGTACTTC. It yields the protein CASRSDRGLYEQYF.

The rearrangement joins TRBV7-3 to TRBJ2-7, with a possible D match to TRBD2 (6 bases). Trimming removed 2 bases from V and 4 bases from J, with 9 bases in between. CDR3 length: 13 residues. CDR1 and CDR2 from the germline V gene are SGHTA and FQGTGA. The CDR3 nucleotides are TGTGCCAGCAGCTTATCCGGGAGTTACGAGCAGTACTTC. It codes for CASSLSGSYEQYF.

This chain connects TRBV2 to TRBJ1-2; D may be TRBD1 (6 bases). V lost 3 bases and J lost 7, with 12 bases in between. The CDR3 has 13 amino acids. Germline V gene lookup returns CDR1 SNHLY and CDR2 FYNNEI. This CDR3 is CASSDERGTGYTF. In DNA form, the CDR3 reads TGTGCCAGCAGTGACGAAAGGGGGACTGGCTACACCTTC. The variable domain in full, completed from reference TRBV2 and TRBJ1-2, reads EPEVTQTPSHQVTQMGQEVILRCVPISNHLYFYWYRQILGQKVEFLVSFYNNEISEKSEIFDDQFSVERPDGSNFTLKIRSTKLEDSAMYFCASSDERGTGYTFGSGTRLTVV.

In this sample, this clone turned up once. The chain carries TRBV29-1 and TRBJ1-1; 10 bases line up with TRBD1. The V segment lost 7 bases and the J segment 1 base; nucleotides outside the gene matches: 3. Per germline, CDR1 SQVTM and CDR2 ANQGSEA. The CDR3 covers 13 residues. The chain's CDR3 is CSARTGGNTEAFF. The CDR3 DNA reads TGCAGCGCCCGGACAGGGGGGAACACTGAAGCTTTCTTT.

CDR3 sequence (DNA): TGTGCCAGCAGCTCACGAGAGGGGCGGTACACCGGGGAGCTGTTTTTT. Amino acids: CASSSREGRYTGELFF. The chain couples TRBV5-4 to TRBJ2-2; perhaps D is TRBD1 or TRBD2 (5 bases each). V lost 3 bases and J 3 bases, leaving 15 bases between the germline ends. The CDR3 runs to 16 residues. The germline V gene has CDR1 SGHNT and CDR2 YYREEE (reference sequence).

CDR3 protein: CASRGFTGELFF. The CDR3 DNA sequence: TGTGCCAGCAGAGGGTTCACCGGGGAGCTGTTTTTT. The chain links TRBV9 to TRBJ2-2, with no clear D. The V gene's germline CDR1 is SGDLS and CDR2 YYNGEE. Trimming left V 5 bases short and J 4 bases short, with 6 bases between. The CDR3 covers 12 residues.

The chain links TRBV5-1 to TRBJ2-7, with 7 bases fitting TRBD2. Losses at the gene ends were 0 bases for V and 3 bases for J; bases not matched to a gene: 6. Germline CDR1 and CDR2: SGHRS and YFSETQ. The CDR3 contains 15 residues. CDR3 sequence reads: CASSLAGGSDYEQYF. CDR3 DNA sequence: TGCGCCAGCAGCTTGGCGGGCGGGAGTGACTACGAGCAGTACTTC.

CDR3 in amino acids: CASSTRQGTHNEQFF. In DNA form, the CDR3 reads TGCGCCAGCAGCACCAGACAGGGTACCCACAATGAGCAGTTCTTC. This chain uses TRBV5-1 with TRBJ2-1; TRBD1 matches 7 bases. Unmatched junction bases numbered 9, after V lost 4 bases and J lost 5 bases. The CDR3 is made up of 15 amino acids. Germline loops: CDR1 SGHRS, CDR2 YFSETQ.

This clone was observed a single time. The genes are TRBV11-2 and TRBJ2-7, with 10 positions matching TRBD2. This CDR3 spans 16 amino acids. Germline assignment: CDR1 SGHAT and CDR2 FQNNGV. With 5 bases clipped from V and 5 bases from J, the junction kept 12 bases outside the gene matches. The CDR3 loop is CASSPRQLAGWDEQYF. In nucleotides, the CDR3 is TGTGCCAGCAGCCCCCGGCAACTAGCGGGGTGGGACGAGCAGTACTTC. Drawing the rest from reference TRBV11-2 and TRBJ2-7, the complete variable domain is EAGVAQSPRYKIIEKRQSVAFWCNPISGHATLYWYQQILGQGPKLLIQFQNNGVVDDSQLPKDRFSAERLKGVDSTLKIQPAKLEDSAVYLCASSPRQLAGWDEQYFGPGTRLTVT.

This chain links TRBV5-1 with TRBJ2-7; D might be TRBD1 (6 bases). V lost 0 bases and J lost 0, with 7 bases in between. This CDR3 has 14 amino acids. The germline gives CDR1 SGHRS, CDR2 YFSETQ. The CDR3 loop is CASSLGDISYEQYF. CDR3 in DNA: TGCGCCAGCAGCTTGGGGGACATCTCCTACGAGCAGTACTTC.

This chain links TRBV18 with TRBJ1-5; D gene unclear. The CDR3 length is 14 residues. Germline values: CDR1 KGHSH, CDR2 LQKENI. V lost 3 bases, J lost 4 bases, and 10 bases lay in between. The CDR3, as DNA: TGTGCCAGCTCACCCCAAAGGAAAAATCAGCCCCAGCATTTT. This sequence encodes CASSPQRKNQPQHF. The variable domain in full, with the rest retrieved from reference TRBV18 and TRBJ1-5, is NAGVMQNPRHLVRRRGQEARLRCSPMKGHSHVYWYRQLPEEGLKFMVYLQKENIIDESGMPKERFSAEFPKEGPSILRIQQVVRGDSAAYFCASSPQRKNQPQHFGDGTRLSIL.

This chain links TRBV5-1 with TRBJ2-1; a possible D gene is TRBD2 (5 bases). Germline V gene lookup returns CDR1 SGHRS and CDR2 YFSETQ. Trimming removed 6 bases from V and 2 bases from J, with 15 bases in between. The CDR3 loop spans 15 amino acids. CDR3 in DNA: TGCGCCAGCACCCCCGGGATGGAAACCTACAATGAGCAGTTCTTC. This translates into CASTPGMETYNEQFF.